This entry describes one T cell receptor (beta chain). This record comes from a study of blood T cell repertoires in COVID-19. In the source study's methods: Estimation of nucleated cell counts was performed using reference gene primer amplification. Sequencing used immunoSEQ multiplex PCR; TCRdb keeps in-frame clones, though not all of them. V, J and clone size are those of that table, while D and trimming were read from the DNA. The sample has approximately 220,000 clones, around 90% seen once. Individuals drawn from about 26 US areas were roughly 18 to 95 years old. Self-reported history from a screening survey and questionnaire set each donor's cohort. Sequenced input: PBMCs or T cells enriched from blood (not recorded which). The source of this sequence is a man aged 25-40 years who had recovered from COVID-19.

This CDR3 reads CAWSVQAQETQYF. CDR3 in DNA: TGTGCCTGGAGTGTACAGGCACAAGAGACCCAGTACTTC. The V gene is TRBV30, the J gene TRBJ2-5, with a weak D call TRBD1 (5 bases). The CDR3 totals 13 residues. V dropped 0 bases and J dropped 2 bases, with 7 bases sitting between them. The V gene's germline CDR1 is GTSNPN and CDR2 SVGIG (reference sequence).